This T cell receptor (beta chain) emerged from a study of T cells in Graves' hyperthyroidism and ophthalmopathy. Study-level findings and limits: Among thyroid clonotypes expanded above 0.001, most also appeared in blood.

This clonotype was found many times. No antigen is known for it. The V and J ends lost 9 bases and 6 bases, in that order; junction bases with no gene match: 11. The germline V gene has CDR1 MNHEY and CDR2 SVGAGI. The CDR3 sequence is 14 residues long. Researchers took RNA transcripts and amplified the TCR beta CDR3 regions from them. The TCR CDR3 was amplified in a first-round RT-PCR using the HTBI primer set. Each CDR3 protein gets one entry after TCRdb re-called the multiplex PCR reads with MiXCR. The sample has 96,000 or so distinct CDR3 sequences; under 65% are singletons. Graves' hyperthyroidism was deemed stable given no ophthalmopathy progression within 18 months. Diagnoses were made from clinical symptoms, serum measures (thyroxine and TRAb), thyroid ultrasound and orbital computed tomography.

Sequencing was done on a sample of blood. The J gene is TRBJ2-5, the V gene TRBV6-5; 9 bases are shared with TRBD1. This receptor was obtained from a woman in her 40s with Graves' hyperthyroidism. Written as DNA, the CDR3 is TGTGCCAGTGCTAAAACAGGGGGCTTAAAGACCCAGTACTTC. Amino acids: CASAKTGGLKTQYF.